The 26 T cell receptor beta chains below come from one sample, sequenced in a study of OX40 agonist ivuxolimab in advanced cancers. The data were produced by immunoSEQ multiplex PCR, yet TCRdb's version contains in-frame clones alone and is incomplete. This table holds 90,000 to 100,000 clones, 75% to 90% found once. Sequencing used CD4+ or CD8+ T cells sorted from blood, obtained in a trial of the OX40 agonist ivuxolimab. The receptors derive from an adult with an advanced solid tumor such as melanoma, head and neck, liver or kidney cancer.

This clone was counted a single time. The chain links TRBV7-8 to TRBJ1-2; D is undetermined. V lost 5 bases and J 4 bases, leaving 14 bases between the germline ends. The CDR3 length is 14 residues. Germline CDR1 is SGHVS and CDR2 is FQNEAQ. In DNA, the CDR3 is TGTGCCAGCAGCCCTCTAACGGCGGCCTATGGCTACACCTTC. Translating gives CASSPLTAAYGYTF.

With regard to this clone: The same CDR3 is also encoded by other DNA sequences in this sample. V and J are TRBV30 and TRBJ2-5; D is perhaps TRBD1 (6 bases). Trimming removed 6 bases at V and 3 bases at J, with 11 bases between. CDR3 length: 12 residues. The V gene's germline CDR1 is GTSNPN and CDR2 SVGIG (reference sequence). For the CDR3, the DNA is TGTGCCTGTACGCAGGGGAAAGAGACCCAGTACTTC. It encodes CACTQGKETQYF. Full variable domain (outside the CDR3, taken from reference TRBV30 and TRBJ2-5): SQTIHQWPATLVQPVGSPLSLECTVEGTSNPNLYWYRQAAGRGLQLLFYSVGIGQISSEVPQNLSASRPQDRQFILSSKKLLLSDSGFYLCACTQGKETQYFGPGTRLLVL.

This sequence joins TRBV7-3 and TRBJ2-5; D call uncertain. This CDR3 spans 13 amino acids. Trimming stripped 1 base from V and 1 base from J, with 4 bases between. Per germline, CDR1 SGHTA and CDR2 FQGTGA. CDR3 coding DNA: TGTGCCAGCAGCTTAATCGGCCAAGAGACCCAGTACTTC. This translates into CASSLIGQETQYF.

The chain's CDR3 is CAWGGLWGTDTQYF. The CDR3 DNA reads as TGTGCCTGGGGGGGACTTTGGGGCACAGATACGCAGTATTTT. The chain recombines TRBV30 with TRBJ2-3; D is possibly TRBD2 (6 bases). This CDR3 has 14 residues. Deletions cut 5 bases from V and 1 base from J, with 13 bases between. Per germline, CDR1 GTSNPN and CDR2 SVGIG (reference sequence).

The chain combines TRBV7-2 with TRBJ2-1; TRBD1 matches 7 bases. CDR3 length: 14 residues. Germline V lookup: CDR1 SGHTA, CDR2 FQGNSA. The V gene end was trimmed by 3 bases and the J gene end by 8 bases; junction bases not matched to a gene: 7. The CDR3 is CASSLRGRFDEQFF. The CDR3 nucleotides read TGTGCCAGCAGCTTGAGGGGGCGCTTCGATGAGCAGTTCTTC.

The V gene is TRBV7-9, the J gene TRBJ2-1; 7 bases agree with TRBD1. The CDR3 is made up of 12 amino acids. The germline gives CDR1 SEHNR, CDR2 FQNEAQ (reference sequence). V lost 2 bases, J lost 9 bases, and 1 base stayed unmatched. The CDR3 is CASSLNRGEQFF. As DNA, the CDR3 is TGTGCCAGCAGCTTAAACAGGGGTGAGCAGTTCTTC.

This rearrangement joins TRBV28 to TRBJ1-1; 7 bases are shared with TRBD1. The CDR3 is 16 residues long. V lost 2 bases, J lost 0 bases, and 6 bases stayed unmatched. From germline, CDR1 is MDHEN and CDR2 SYDVKM. CDR3 amino acids: CASSLPHRGVNTEAFF. DNA for the CDR3: TGTGCCAGCAGTTTACCCCACAGGGGAGTGAACACTGAAGCTTTCTTT.

This chain joins TRBV7-9 and TRBJ2-7, with 7 bases fitting TRBD2. Germline trimming cut 3 bases from V and 0 bases from J; bases unmatched to any gene: 2. The CDR3 covers 14 residues. Germline V gene sequence: CDR1 SEHNR, CDR2 FQNEAQ (reference sequence). The CDR3 bases are TGTGCCAGCAGCTTCCTAGCGGTCTCCTACGAGCAGTACTTC. Translating gives CASSFLAVSYEQYF.

Only one count was recorded for this clone. The chain is built from TRBV4-3 and TRBJ1-2; 9 nucleotides match TRBD1. The V gene's germline CDR1 is LGHNA and CDR2 YSLEER. The CDR3 consists of 15 residues. V was clipped by 3 bases and J by 4 bases; unmatched bases: 6. CDR3 nucleotide sequence: TGCGCCAGCAGCCAGGAGACAGGGGGTTCCTATGGCTACACCTTC. It yields the protein CASSQETGGSYGYTF.

The V call is TRBV4-3, the J call TRBJ2-1; 9 bases line up with TRBD1. V lost 4 bases, J lost 8 bases, and 6 bases stayed unmatched. Germline CDR1 reads LGHNA; CDR2 reads YSLEER. The CDR3 length is 14 residues. CDR3 coding DNA: TGCGCCAGCAGCCCCGGGACAGGGTGGGATGAGCAGTTCTTC. This sequence encodes CASSPGTGWDEQFF.

This rearrangement joins TRBV4-1 to TRBJ2-5; no reliable D call. The J call is doubtful: the DNA matches TRBJ2-7 better. This CDR3 has 16 amino acids. Germline CDR1 MGHRA, CDR2 YSYEKL. CDR3 sequence (DNA): TGCGCCAGCAGCCAAGATTCGTCTTTCGAGAGCTACGAGCAGTACTTC. This encodes CASSQDSSFESYEQYF.

The CDR3 DNA is TGTGCCATCAGTGAAGACGGACAGGGGAAGTATCAGCCCCAGCATTTT. Its translation is CAISEDGQGKYQPQHF. The chain carries TRBV10-3 and TRBJ1-5, with 9 nucleotides matching TRBD1. V was clipped by 3 bases and J by 5 bases; unmatched bases: 8. Germline CDR1 is ENHRY and CDR2 is SYGVKD. There are 16 residues in the CDR3.

The V gene is TRBV13, the J gene TRBJ1-1; possibly TRBD1 for D (6 bases). Germline V gene sequence: CDR1 PRHDT, CDR2 FYEKMQ (reference sequence). V shed 2 bases and J shed 6 bases, with 13 bases lying between them. There are 14 residues in the CDR3. The CDR3 loop reads CASSLTGYKSEAFF. In DNA, the CDR3 is TGTGCCAGCAGCTTAACAGGGTATAAGTCTGAAGCTTTCTTT. The full variable domain, with the rest looked up from reference TRBV13 and TRBJ1-1, is AAGVIQSPRHLIKEKRETATLKCYPIPRHDTVYWYQQGPGQDPQFLISFYEKMQSDKGSIPDRFSAQQFSDYHSELNMSSLELGDSALYFCASSLTGYKSEAFFGQGTRLTVV.

The rearrangement uses TRBV5-1 and TRBJ2-6, with 8 positions matching TRBD1. Germline V gene sequence: CDR1 SGHRS, CDR2 YFSETQ. The CDR3 loop spans 16 amino acids. V was clipped by 4 bases and J by 1 base; unmatched bases: 4. The CDR3 reads CASSNRQGSGANVLTF. The CDR3 DNA is TGCGCCAGCAGCAACCGACAGGGGTCTGGGGCCAACGTCCTGACTTTC. Variable domain in full (rest from reference TRBV5-1 and TRBJ2-6): KAGVTQTPRYLIKTRGQQVTLSCSPISGHRSVSWYQQTPGQGLQFLFEYFSETQRNKGNFPGRFSGRQFSNSRSEMNVSTLELGDSALYLCASSNRQGSGANVLTFGAGSRLTVL.

This clone was seen just once. This chain connects TRBV11-2 to TRBJ2-7, with 9 bases that match TRBD2. This CDR3 has 15 residues. In germline, CDR1 is SGHAT, CDR2 FQNNGV. V gave up 5 bases and J gave up 2 bases; unmatched junction bases: 7. This CDR3 reads CASSGPSGDTYEQYF. The CDR3, as DNA: TGTGCCAGCAGCGGACCTAGCGGGGATACCTACGAGCAGTACTTC.

The chain has TRBV11-3 and TRBJ1-5; D not resolved. The CDR3 runs to 17 residues. The germline CDR1 and CDR2 sequences are SGHNT and YENEEA. Deletions cut 5 bases from V and 0 bases from J, with 17 bases between. The CDR3 bases are TGTGCCAGCAGCCAGTGGGATCCACGGGGTAGCAATCAGCCCCAGCATTTT. This gives the protein CASSQWDPRGSNQPQHF.

This chain links TRBV19 with TRBJ2-5, with D perhaps TRBD2 (5 bases). CDR1 is LNHDA, CDR2 SQIVND, per germline (reference sequence). The V end lost 5 bases, the J end lost 8 bases, and 24 bases lay between the germline ends. The length of the CDR3 is 16 residues. As DNA, the CDR3 is TGTGCCAGTAGTTCCTACACGGGCCGGGGAGTTGCTACCCAGTACTTC. It specifies CASSSYTGRGVATQYF.

This chain joins TRBV19 and TRBJ2-1; 9 bases align to TRBD1. V shed 3 bases, J shed 4 bases, and the junction held 7 bases outside the gene matches. Germline V lookup: CDR1 LNHDA, CDR2 SQIVND (reference sequence). The CDR3 is 16 residues long. CDR3 sequence reads: CASSILGTGRYNEQFF. CDR3 nucleotides: TGTGCCAGTAGTATTTTAGGGACAGGGAGATACAATGAGCAGTTCTTC.

V usage is TRBV9 and J usage is TRBJ1-1, with TRBD1 identical over 7 bases. Germline V lookup: CDR1 SGDLS, CDR2 YYNGEE. Losses at the gene ends were 2 bases for V and 3 bases for J; bases not matched to a gene: 10. This CDR3 has 16 residues. Here the CDR3 DNA reads TGTGCCAGCAGCGTTGCAGCAGGGGGAGAGGACACTGAAGCTTTCTTT. This sequence encodes CASSVAAGGEDTEAFF.

The V and J genes are TRBV5-1 and TRBJ1-2, with 7 bases that match TRBD1. CDR1 and CDR2 from the germline V gene are SGHRS and YFSETQ. V shed 4 bases and J 2 bases; nucleotides not matched to a gene: 11. CDR3 size: 16 residues. The CDR3 bases are TGCGCCAGCAGCCCCGGGACAGCCTCGAAAAACTATGGCTACACCTTC. Translation: CASSPGTASKNYGYTF.

The chain joins TRBV6-5 to TRBJ2-2; 9 nucleotides align to TRBD1. The length of the CDR3 is 14 residues. Germline CDR1 MNHEY, CDR2 SVGAGI. Germline trimming cut 2 bases from V and 8 bases from J; bases unmatched to any gene: 3. The CDR3, as DNA: TGTGCCAGCAGTTACGGGACAGGGCAAGGGGAGCTGTTTTTT. Amino acid sequence: CASSYGTGQGELFF.

This chain uses TRBV5-1 with TRBJ1-3; no reliable D call. Trimming took 4 bases from V and 0 from J, leaving 11 bases between them. The CDR3 totals 15 residues. Germline V lookup: CDR1 SGHRS, CDR2 YFSETQ. This chain's CDR3 is CASSPQTVSGNTIYF. The CDR3 DNA sequence: TGCGCCAGCAGCCCCCAGACCGTCTCTGGAAACACCATATATTTT.

The chain is built from TRBV11-2 and TRBJ2-7; 8 positions agree with TRBD1. Losses at the gene ends were 5 bases for V and 2 bases for J; bases not matched to a gene: 17. There are 18 residues in the CDR3. CDR1 and CDR2 (germline): SGHAT, FQNNGV. CDR3 amino acids: CASSPRTGSRPLTYEQYF. The CDR3 region has the DNA TGTGCCAGCAGCCCCAGGACAGGGAGCCGACCCCTTACCTACGAGCAGTACTTC.

The chain is built from TRBV14 and TRBJ1-3; D gene unclear. V lost 5 bases, J lost 0 bases, and 2 bases lay in between. Germline V gene sequence: CDR1 SGHDN, CDR2 FVKESK. This CDR3 comprises 12 residues. CDR3 bases: TGTGCCAGCAGCTACTCTGGAAACACCATATATTTT. Protein sequence: CASSYSGNTIYF.

V gene TRBV30 combines with J gene TRBJ2-3; D unresolved. Trimming pared 5 bases from V and 4 bases from J, leaving 7 bases between. CDR3 size: 11 residues. Per the germline V gene, CDR1 is GTSNPN and CDR2 is SVGIG (reference sequence). The CDR3 reads CAWEVSDTQYF. DNA of the CDR3: TGTGCCTGGGAAGTATCAGATACGCAGTATTTT.

The rearrangement uses TRBV9 and TRBJ1-2, with D possibly TRBD1 on 5 matching bases. The CDR3 has 14 residues. Germline loops: CDR1 SGDLS, CDR2 YYNGEE. V lost 3 bases and J 4 bases, leaving 13 bases between the germline ends. CDR3 amino acids: CASSGPGRAYGYTF. The CDR3 DNA is TGTGCCAGCAGCGGGCCGGGACGGGCCTATGGCTACACCTTC.